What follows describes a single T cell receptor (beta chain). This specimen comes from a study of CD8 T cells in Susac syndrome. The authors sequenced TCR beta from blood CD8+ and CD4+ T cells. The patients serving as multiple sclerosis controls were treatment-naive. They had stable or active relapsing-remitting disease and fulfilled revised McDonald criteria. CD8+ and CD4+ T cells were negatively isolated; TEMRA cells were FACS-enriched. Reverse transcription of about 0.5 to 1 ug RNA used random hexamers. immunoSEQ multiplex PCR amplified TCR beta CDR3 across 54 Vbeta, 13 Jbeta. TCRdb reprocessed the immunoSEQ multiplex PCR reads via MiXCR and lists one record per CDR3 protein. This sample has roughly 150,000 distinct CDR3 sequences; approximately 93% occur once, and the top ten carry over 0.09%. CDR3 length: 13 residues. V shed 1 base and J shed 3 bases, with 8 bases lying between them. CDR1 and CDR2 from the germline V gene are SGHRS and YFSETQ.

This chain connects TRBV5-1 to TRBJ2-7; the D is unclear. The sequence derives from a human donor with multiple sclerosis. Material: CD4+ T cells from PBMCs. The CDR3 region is CASSLKADYEQYF. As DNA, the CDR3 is TGCGCCAGCAGCTTGAAGGCAGACTACGAGCAGTACTTC.